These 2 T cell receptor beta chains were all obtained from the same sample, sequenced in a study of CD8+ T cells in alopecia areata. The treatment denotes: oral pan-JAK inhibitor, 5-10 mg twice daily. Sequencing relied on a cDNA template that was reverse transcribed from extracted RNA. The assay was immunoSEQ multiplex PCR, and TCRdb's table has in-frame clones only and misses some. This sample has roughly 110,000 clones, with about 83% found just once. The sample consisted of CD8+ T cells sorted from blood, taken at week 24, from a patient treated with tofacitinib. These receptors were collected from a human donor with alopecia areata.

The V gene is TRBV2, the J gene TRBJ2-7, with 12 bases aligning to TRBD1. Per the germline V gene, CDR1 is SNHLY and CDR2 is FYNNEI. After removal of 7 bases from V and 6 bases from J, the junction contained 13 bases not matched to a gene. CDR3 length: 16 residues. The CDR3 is CASILSPGQGAFEQYF. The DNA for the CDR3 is TGTGCCAGCATCTTATCCCCGGGACAGGGGGCGTTCGAGCAGTACTTC.

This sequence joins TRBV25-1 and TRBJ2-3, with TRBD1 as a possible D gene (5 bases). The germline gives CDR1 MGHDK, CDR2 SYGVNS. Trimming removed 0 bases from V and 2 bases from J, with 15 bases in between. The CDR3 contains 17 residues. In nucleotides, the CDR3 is TGTGCCAGCAGTGAATATTCCCGCAGGGTGTACACAGATACGCAGTATTTT. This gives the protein CASSEYSRRVYTDTQYF.